This T cell receptor beta chain was identified in a study of blood T cell repertoires in COVID-19. Background on the study: The United States, Italy and Spain were the sources of the acute and convalescent COVID-19 samples. From T cells, B-cell-depleted T cells, or PBMCs came the material, which was cDNA or gDNA.

This CDR3 is 13 amino acids long. Germline CDR1 and CDR2: SQVTM and ANQGSEA. Trimming took 4 bases from V and 4 from J; bases not matched to a gene: 6. In the original workflow: Estimation of nucleated cell counts was performed using reference gene primer amplification. Sequencing used immunoSEQ multiplex PCR; TCRdb keeps in-frame clones, though not all of them. That table gives V, J and clone size, and the DNA gave D and trimming. The data contain 200,000 to 250,000 clones, roughly 80% of them singletons. This TCR derives from a woman aged 55-69 years with acute or convalescent COVID-19. The J gene is TRBJ1-2, the V gene TRBV29-1; TRBD1 matches 7 bases. The sample consisted of peripheral blood. CDR3 in DNA: TGCAGCGTTGCGAGGGGGCCGGGCTATGGCTACACCTTC. This codes for CSVARGPGYGYTF.